Shown below are 28 T cell receptor beta chains from a single sample sequenced in a study of blood T cell repertoires in COVID-19. Profiled with immunoSEQ multiplex PCR; TCRdb holds only in-frame clones, not every one. Here the sample spans about 220,000 clones, roughly four fifths being singletons. Sample: PBMCs or T cells enriched from blood (not recorded which). These receptors were taken from a woman in her forties with acute COVID-19.

This clone was seen a single time. V gene TRBV5-8 combines with J gene TRBJ1-1; a possible D gene is TRBD1 (6 bases). V was clipped by 0 bases and J by 6 bases, with 12 bases between them. CDR1 is SGHTS, CDR2 YDEGEE, per germline. CDR3 length: 14 amino acids. The CDR3 sequence: CASSLGSGGAEAFF. For the CDR3, the DNA is TGTGCCAGCAGCTTGGGGAGTGGGGGCGCTGAAGCTTTCTTT.

J is TRBJ1-5 and V is TRBV6-5, with a tentative D call TRBD1 (6 bases). Germline values: CDR1 MNHEY, CDR2 SVGAGI. The CDR3 sequence is 13 residues long. Between the trimmed V and J ends, which lost 6 bases and 8 bases, there was a span of 14 bases. CDR3 sequence (DNA): TGTGCCAGCAGCCTGGGGGGGCGAGAGCCCCAGCATTTT. Protein product: CASSLGGREPQHF.

The V call is TRBV30, the J call TRBJ1-1; D gene unclear. From germline, CDR1 is GTSNPN and CDR2 SVGIG (reference sequence). CDR3 length: 14 residues. Trimming took off 1 base at V and 4 bases at J, with 13 bases between the two ends. CDR3 sequence: CAWSGRVVGTEAFF. The CDR3 coding sequence is TGTGCCTGGAGTGGGAGGGTTGTAGGCACTGAAGCTTTCTTT.

This clone was seen only a few times. This chain joins TRBV5-4 and TRBJ1-5, with no clear D. V was pared by 5 bases and J by 1 base, with 13 bases between. The germline V gene encodes CDR1 SGHNT and CDR2 YYREEE (reference sequence). The CDR3 extends over 15 amino acids. The CDR3 DNA reads as TGTGCCAGCAGTCCCGGCCCGGGGAGCAATCAGCCCCAGCATTTT. Its protein product is CASSPGPGSNQPQHF.

The chain is built from TRBV5-6 and TRBJ1-2; 10 bases line up with TRBD1. V gave up 5 bases and J gave up 9 bases; unmatched junction bases: 10. Germline-derived CDR1 and CDR2 are SGHDT and YYEEEE. This CDR3 is 14 amino acids long. CDR3 amino acids: CASRTGGVRLSYTF. CDR3 nucleotide sequence: TGTGCCAGCAGGACAGGGGGCGTAAGGCTCAGCTACACCTTC.

The chain couples TRBV12-3 or TRBV12-4 to TRBJ1-1; D gene uncertain. The length of the CDR3 is 12 residues. The ends were cut back, 1 base at V and 5 bases at J, with 5 bases in the middle. The CDR3 loop is CASSLGETEAFF. In nucleotides, the CDR3 is TGTGCCAGCAGTTTAGGGGAGACTGAAGCTTTCTTT.

This clone showed up just once. The chain couples TRBV5-1 to TRBJ2-1; TRBD2 matches 8 bases. CDR3 size: 14 residues. Looked up from germline, CDR1 is SGHRS and CDR2 is YFSETQ. V lost 1 base to trimming and J lost 9 bases; unmatched junction nucleotides: 6. In DNA, the CDR3 is TGCGCCAGCAGCTTGACGGGAGGGGTTGGTGAGCAGTTCTTC. Its protein is CASSLTGGVGEQFF.

This chain joins TRBV7-3 and TRBJ2-1; D may be TRBD1 (6 bases). V lost 5 bases to trimming and J lost 9 bases, with 11 bases between them. CDR3 length: 12 amino acids. Germline CDR1 and CDR2: SGHTA and FQGTGA. The CDR3 is CASSPQGSEQFF. CDR3 sequence (DNA): TGTGCCAGCAGCCCACAGGGTAGTGAGCAGTTCTTC. Using reference TRBV7-3 and TRBJ2-1 for the parts outside the CDR3, the full variable domain is GAGVSQTPSNKVTEKGKYVELRCDPISGHTALYWYRQSLGQGPEFLIYFQGTGAADDSGLPNDRFFAVRPEGSVSTLKIQRTERGDSAVYLCASSPQGSEQFFGPGTRLTVL.

The J gene is TRBJ2-1, the V gene TRBV15; 13 bases agree with TRBD2. Trimming removed 1 base from V and 10 bases from J; junction bases left unmatched: 4. CDR3 length equals 15 residues. From germline, CDR1 is LNHNV and CDR2 YYDKDF (reference sequence). This CDR3 reads CATSRGGTSGAEQFF. For the CDR3, the DNA is TGTGCCACCAGCAGAGGCGGGACTAGCGGGGCCGAGCAGTTCTTC.

The V gene is TRBV7-2, the J gene TRBJ1-5; the match to TRBD1 covers 9 bases. CDR3 size: 16 residues. The V and J ends lost 3 bases and 2 bases, in that order; junction bases with no gene match: 5. Germline V gene data show CDR1 as SGHTA and CDR2 as FQGNSA. In DNA form, the CDR3 reads TGTGCCAGCAGCTTGGGACAGGGAAGGGGCAATCAGCCCCAGCATTTT. Protein: CASSLGQGRGNQPQHF.

CDR3 loop: CASSAEQGAKGNTIYF. The CDR3 bases are TGCGCCAGCAGCGCCGAACAGGGGGCGAAAGGAAACACCATATATTTT. V and J are TRBV5-1 and TRBJ1-3, with 9 bases lining up with TRBD1. Germline V CDR1 and CDR2: SGHRS, YFSETQ. With V trimmed by 4 bases and J by 4 bases, 9 bases remained unmatched. CDR3 length: 16 amino acids.

This clone has a single count. The chain joins TRBV5-6 to TRBJ1-2; 9 bases map to TRBD1. V shed 3 bases, J shed 5 bases, and the junction held 2 bases outside the gene matches. The germline V gene has CDR1 SGHDT and CDR2 YYEEEE. The CDR3 loop spans 13 amino acids. As DNA, the CDR3 is TGTGCCAGCAGCTCACAGGGGGCGTATGGCTACACCTTC. Encoded protein: CASSSQGAYGYTF.

The chain links TRBV24-1 to TRBJ1-1; weak D call: TRBD1 (5 bases). Trimming shortened V by 5 bases and J by 1 base, and 10 bases separated the two germline ends. CDR1 is KGHDR and CDR2 is SFDVKD in the germline V gene. CDR3 size: 14 residues. The chain's CDR3 is CATSAGDENTEAFF. In DNA form, the CDR3 reads TGTGCCACCAGTGCGGGGGACGAGAACACTGAAGCTTTCTTT.

The CDR3 nucleotides are TGTGCCAGCAGCCCCAGGGGAAGACAGGGGGCAGAGACCCAGTACTTC. Protein: CASSPRGRQGAETQYF. This chain links TRBV5-6 with TRBJ2-5, with 10 bases matching TRBD1. The CDR3 loop spans 16 amino acids. CDR1 is SGHDT, CDR2 YYEEEE, per germline. V lost 4 bases to trimming and J lost 4 bases; unmatched junction nucleotides: 10.

This clone has just one count. The CDR3 spells CASSPTGKGYTF. The CDR3 nucleotides are TGTGCCAGCAGCCCGACAGGAAAGGGCTACACCTTC. The V and J genes are TRBV5-4 and TRBJ1-2, with a tentative D call TRBD1 (6 bases). Germline assignment: CDR1 SGHNT and CDR2 YYREEE (reference sequence). V lost 4 bases and J lost 8, with 12 bases in between. The CDR3 consists of 12 residues.

The rearrangement uses TRBV27 and TRBJ2-2; weak D call: TRBD2 (6 bases). Between the trimmed V and J ends, which lost 6 bases and 2 bases, there was a span of 10 bases. CDR1 is MNHEY, CDR2 SMNVEV, per germline (reference sequence). CDR3 length equals 14 residues. The CDR3 reads CASRAGFNTGELFF. The CDR3 nucleotides read TGTGCCAGCAGGGCGGGATTTAACACCGGGGAGCTGTTTTTT.

The gene calls are TRBV7-8 and TRBJ2-7; 9 positions match TRBD1. With V trimmed by 5 bases and J by 6 bases, 5 bases remained unmatched. The V gene's germline CDR1 is SGHVS and CDR2 FQNEAQ. The CDR3 totals 13 residues. DNA for the CDR3: TGTGCCAGCAGCCGCGGGACAGGGACCGAGCAGTACTTC. Translated: CASSRGTGTEQYF.

The chain recombines TRBV6-5 with TRBJ1-1, with TRBD1 matching over 9 bases. V shed 2 bases and J 4 bases; nucleotides not matched to a gene: 8. The CDR3 extends over 16 amino acids. The V gene's germline CDR1 is MNHEY and CDR2 SVGAGI. DNA of the CDR3: TGTGCCAGCAGTTACCAACAGGGGGCGGGAGGCACTGAAGCTTTCTTT. Its translation is CASSYQQGAGGTEAFF.

CDR3 residues: CASSLWASGRASGELFF. CDR3 coding DNA: TGTGCCAGCAGTTTATGGGCTAGCGGGAGGGCGAGCGGGGAGCTGTTTTTT. The rearrangement links TRBV28 to TRBJ2-2; 12 nucleotides line up with TRBD2. The CDR3 is 17 amino acids. The junction had 6 bases not matched to a gene; V was cut back by 0 bases and J by 7 bases. Germline lookup yields CDR1 MDHEN and CDR2 SYDVKM.

The genes are TRBV11-2 and TRBJ2-7; 8 bases line up with TRBD2. This CDR3 spans 15 amino acids. The ends lost 4 bases at V and 2 bases at J; junction bases unmatched: 7. Germline assignment: CDR1 SGHAT and CDR2 FQNNGV. The CDR3 region has the DNA TGTGCCAGCAGCTCATCCGGGACTAGACCCTACGAGCAGTACTTC. Residues: CASSSSGTRPYEQYF.

The J gene is TRBJ1-5, the V gene TRBV4-1; TRBD1 aligns across 7 bases. The germline V gene has CDR1 MGHRA and CDR2 YSYEKL. The CDR3 extends over 16 amino acids. Germline trimming cut 4 bases from V and 5 bases from J; bases unmatched to any gene: 11. CDR3 DNA: TGCGCCAGCAGCCGAAATACTATTACAGGGGATCAGCCCCAGCATTTT. This sequence encodes CASSRNTITGDQPQHF.

This clone was recorded a few times. The V and J genes are TRBV14 and TRBJ1-2; D gene unclear. Germline CDR1 is SGHDN and CDR2 is FVKESK. The CDR3 spans 14 residues. V was pared by 4 bases and J by 8 bases, with 17 bases between. CDR3 in DNA: TGTGCCAGCAGCCCGACGCGTAGTCCCGGGGGCTACACCTTC. This codes for CASSPTRSPGGYTF.

The chain has TRBV13 and TRBJ2-5, with a tentative D call TRBD1 (7 bases). The CDR3 is made up of 16 amino acids. V was pared by 5 bases and J by 1 base, with 17 bases between. CDR1 and CDR2 (germline): PRHDT, FYEKMQ (reference sequence). CDR3 nucleotides: TGTGCCAGCAGCCAAAACAGGGGCGGGGTCCAAGAGACCCAGTACTTC. Translating it yields CASSQNRGGVQETQYF.

CDR3 in amino acids: CASSPPPVAGEQPQHF. In DNA form, the CDR3 reads TGCGCCAGCAGCCCCCCGCCGGTCGCGGGAGAACAGCCCCAGCATTTT. The gene calls are TRBV5-1 and TRBJ1-5; D remains ambiguous. Germline V gene data show CDR1 as SGHRS and CDR2 as YFSETQ. The V end was cut by 4 bases, the J end by 7 bases, with 21 bases between. This CDR3 region has 16 residues.

V usage is TRBV11-2 and J usage is TRBJ2-7; TRBD2 matches 12 bases. J gave up 6 bases and V 0 bases, and 6 bases lay outside the gene matches. Germline CDR1 reads SGHAT; CDR2 reads FQNNGV. This CDR3 comprises 16 residues. CDR3 loop: CASSLEASGRAGEQYF. CDR3 DNA sequence: TGTGCCAGCAGCTTAGAGGCTAGCGGGAGGGCCGGCGAGCAGTACTTC.

The chain links TRBV5-4 to TRBJ2-7, with 8 bases fitting TRBD1. CDR1 and CDR2 from the germline V gene are SGHNT and YYREEE (reference sequence). This CDR3 is built from 15 residues. Trimming at V came to 4 bases and at J to 3 bases, leaving 9 bases not matched to a gene. The CDR3 here is CASSRNLGQDYEQYF. The CDR3, as DNA: TGTGCCAGCAGCAGAAACCTGGGACAGGACTACGAGCAGTACTTC.

V and J are TRBV30 and TRBJ2-7, with D possibly being TRBD2 (5 bases). The germline V gene encodes CDR1 GTSNPN and CDR2 SVGIG (reference sequence). V shed 0 bases and J shed 6 bases, with 6 bases lying between them. The CDR3 covers 11 residues. This CDR3 is CAWSVGSEQYF. CDR3 in DNA: TGTGCCTGGAGTGTAGGGAGCGAGCAGTACTTC.

This rearrangement joins TRBV6-5 to TRBJ1-3; D remains ambiguous. Trimming pared 0 bases from V and 4 bases from J, leaving 10 bases between. CDR1 is MNHEY, CDR2 SVGAGI, per germline. The CDR3 sequence is 15 residues long. The CDR3 coding sequence is TGTGCCAGCAGTTACTCGAGAGGCAGCGGAAACACCATATATTTT. Protein sequence: CASSYSRGSGNTIYF.